This TCR beta chain was observed in a study of cytomegalovirus exposure and HLA in healthy donors. Among the donors, all were healthy bone marrow donors. General study findings and limits: With further analysis later on, most CMV-associated TCR beta chains appeared HLA-restricted. Rarity marked most TCR sequences, yet some public TCRs occurred in many donors. Associated with cytomegalovirus, according to the listing, were 150 to 200 TCR beta chains.

The CDR3 has 16 residues. V shed 3 bases, J shed 4 bases, and the junction held 12 bases outside the gene matches. Germline CDR1 and CDR2: MNHNS and SASEGT. On this clone itself: The antigen remains unidentified.

PCR used 60 Vbeta primers and 13 Jbeta primers. This table comes from immunoSEQ multiplex PCR, and its TCRdb copy is limited to in-frame clones, with some not included. This sample yields about 70,000 clones, of which around 73% are seen a single time; over 2.5% belongs to the top ten. Sequencing was carried out using PBMCs. The TCR comes from a girl under 18 in good health and CMV-seropositive. The genes are TRBV6-1 and TRBJ2-7, with TRBD1 matching 7 bases. CDR3 sequence reads: CASSEIPGAGGYEQYF. CDR3 DNA sequence: TGTGCCAGCAGTGAGATTCCCGGGGCAGGGGGTTACGAGCAGTACTTC.